The T cell receptor (beta chain) under discussion was sequenced for a study of memory B cells and T cells in multiple sclerosis listed by TCRdb under 2018. Describing the broader study: In multiple sclerosis patients, the study set the TCR beta repertoires of autoproliferating peripheral T cells against those of T cells infiltrating brain lesions. TCR sequencing included a couple of multiple sclerosis patients for whom either brain lesions at autopsy or brain-infiltrating cells from biopsy were available.

Genomic DNA was extracted, and the immunoSEQ Platform was used to amplify TCRbeta CDR3 regions from that DNA. Multiplex PCR, high-throughput sequencing and a vendor bioinformatics pipeline were brought together in the immunoSEQ assay. Turning to the authors' computational methods: Non-productive sequences and CDR3s shorter than 4 amino acids were excluded, and clonotype frequencies were recalculated for each sample. In immunoSEQ Analyzer 2.0, shared clonotypes were identified as identical CDR3 amino acid, V gene and J gene sequences. Repertoire overlap was normalized by dividing shared clonotype counts by the product of both clone-set sizes, with the result scaled by 1000 into arbitrary units. Here the immuneACCESS table is served through TCRdb, limited to in-frame sequences with V and J called. Missing clones are a known gap in these copies; in checked studies unresolved V genes cover under half, and the rest lacks a known reason. V, J and clone size reflect that table, while D and trimming were determined from the DNA. The sample table contains about 12,000 clones; only one count was recorded for 84% of them. The leading ten clones occupy over 2.5% of the sample.

General conclusions and limits of the study: Clone-set sizes varied between compartments, which affected the numbers of shared clonotypes and made normalization necessary.

The germline V gene provides CDR1 SGHDN and CDR2 FVKESK. V is cut by 0 bases and J by 10 bases, and the space between the germline ends is 18 bases. Including the terminal cysteine and phenylalanine, the CDR3 comprises 15 residues. The kept DNA is CDR3 alone, 45 bases in frame from the first base. In its sample, this clone was seen a few times. Its antigen is unknown. Per-nucleotide qualities are absent, and no much larger clonotype sits a single base away. After CFSE-labeled PBMCs were cultured without any stimulus, the autoproliferating (CFSEdim) and non-proliferating (CFSEhi) T cell fractions were each sequenced on their own. In total, more than 45 million CFSE-labeled PBMCs were cultured without stimulus for 6 to 8 days, after which replicate wells were pooled. Labeling of PBMCs used around 0.5 uM CFSE, and the cells were then grown in serum-free AIM-V medium with no exogenous stimuli added. PBMCs were isolated by Ficoll density gradient centrifugation and cryopreserved before use. Live 7-AAD-negative cells were sorted on a FACSAria III, washed with PBS, and frozen at -80 degrees C as dry pellets.

This clonotype originated in a human donor with multiple sclerosis. The chain is encoded by TRBV14 joined to TRBJ1-1; TRBD1 is a possible D gene, resting on 5 matching bases. The specimen sequenced was PBMCs from blood kept in culture. The sequenced DNA: TGTGCCAGCAGCCAAGATACCGTGCCTAGGGGTCGAGCTTTCTTT. This sequence encodes CASSQDTVPRGRAFF.